The 17 T cell receptor beta chains in this list originate from one sample, sequenced in a study of cytotoxic CD8 clonotypes in ibrutinib-treated CLL. The data were produced by immunoSEQ multiplex PCR, yet TCRdb's version contains in-frame clones alone and is incomplete. There are tens of thousands of clones in the sample; 65% to 70% occur only once, and 7% lies in the top ten. Sample: PBMCs, taken at disease progression, from a patient treated with ibrutinib. The receptors shown here come from a human donor with chronic lymphocytic leukemia.

The chain couples TRBV5-1 to TRBJ2-3, with 13 bases that match TRBD2. Germline V gene sequence: CDR1 SGHRS, CDR2 YFSETQ. V shed 5 bases, J shed 5 bases, and the junction held 8 bases outside the gene matches. This CDR3 comprises 16 residues. CDR3 loop: CASRRGLAGDQDTQYF. The CDR3 DNA reads TGCGCCAGCAGGCGCGGACTAGCGGGGGACCAAGATACGCAGTATTTT.

The chain employs TRBV14 and TRBJ2-7, with D perhaps TRBD2 (6 bases). The V gene's germline CDR1 is SGHDN and CDR2 FVKESK. CDR3 length: 16 amino acids. The V end lost 1 base, the J end lost 2 bases, and 15 bases lay between the germline ends. CDR3 amino acids: CASSQGLGLYAYEQYF. The CDR3 DNA follows: TGTGCCAGCAGCCAAGGTCTGGGACTGTACGCCTACGAGCAGTACTTC. Drawing the rest from reference TRBV14 and TRBJ2-7, the complete variable domain is EAGVTQFPSHSVIEKGQTVTLRCDPISGHDNLYWYRRVMGKEIKFLLHFVKESKQDESGMPNNRFLAERTGGTYSTLKVQPAELEDSGVYFCASSQGLGLYAYEQYFGPGTRLTVT.

This rearrangement joins TRBV28 to TRBJ2-7; D call uncertain. The V and J ends lost 5 bases and 2 bases respectively, with 25 bases between them. Germline loops: CDR1 MDHEN, CDR2 SYDVKM. This CDR3 has 18 amino acids. The CDR3 bases are TGTGCCAGCAGTCTATTAGTCCCCTTGGGCGGTCTGCCCTACGAGCAGTACTTC. It translates to CASSLLVPLGGLPYEQYF.

This clone was seen just once. The gene calls are TRBV5-4 and TRBJ2-4; 9 bases are a match to TRBD2. V lost 4 bases to trimming and J lost 9 bases; unmatched junction nucleotides: 11. The CDR3 runs to 15 residues. Germline CDR1 and CDR2: SGHNT and YYREEE (reference sequence). CDR3 DNA: TGTGCCAGCAGCGATCTTAGCGGGAGTCATACCATTCAGTACTTC. It encodes CASSDLSGSHTIQYF. The full variable domain, with the rest looked up from reference TRBV5-4 and TRBJ2-4, is ETGVTQSPTHLIKTRGQQVTLRCSSQSGHNTVSWYQQALGQGPQFIFQYYREEENGRGNFPPRFSGLQFPNYSSELNVNALELDDSALYLCASSDLSGSHTIQYFGAGTRLSVL.

This clone appeared a few times. The V call is TRBV7-9, the J call TRBJ2-2; TRBD2 matches 7 bases. Trimming cost V 5 bases and J 0 bases; bases outside gene matches: 6. Looked up from germline, CDR1 is SEHNR and CDR2 is FQNEAQ (reference sequence). This CDR3 region has 16 residues. Here the CDR3 reads CASSKGRETNTGELFF. The CDR3 DNA reads TGTGCCAGCAGCAAAGGGAGGGAAACGAACACCGGGGAGCTGTTTTTT.

This clone has more than one count but fewer than ten. The rearrangement joins TRBV6-1 to TRBJ1-1, with 7 bases aligning to TRBD1. The V segment lost 4 bases and the J segment 3 bases; nucleotides outside the gene matches: 5. The length of the CDR3 is 14 residues. CDR1 and CDR2 (germline): MNHNS, SASEGT. CDR3 residues: CASSVQGVDTEAFF. The CDR3, as DNA: TGTGCCAGCAGTGTTCAGGGGGTAGACACTGAAGCTTTCTTT.

V is TRBV6-1 and J is TRBJ1-4, with D possibly being TRBD1 (5 bases). Germline values: CDR1 MNHNS, CDR2 SASEGT. V was cut by 7 bases and J by 4 bases, with 16 bases left in between. This CDR3 contains 15 residues. This chain's CDR3 is CASTITRGHNEKLFF. In nucleotides, the CDR3 is TGTGCCAGCACAATAACTAGGGGCCATAATGAAAAACTGTTTTTT.

The V and J genes are TRBV11-3 and TRBJ2-1, with D possibly matching TRBD2 (7 bases). CDR1 and CDR2 from the germline V gene are SGHNT and YENEEA. This CDR3 region has 15 residues. V gave up 5 bases and J gave up 9 bases, with 20 bases separating them. CDR3 bases: TGTGCCAGCAGCCAGGGGACTACGGGTTTCAGTGAGCAGTTCTTC. It is translated as CASSQGTTGFSEQFF.

The chain employs TRBV30 and TRBJ2-7; 8 bases agree with TRBD1. J lost 4 bases, V lost 5 bases, and 10 bases had no gene match. The germline V gene has CDR1 GTSNPN and CDR2 SVGIG (reference sequence). The CDR3 extends over 14 amino acids. CDR3 sequence (DNA): TGTGCCTGGGACCGGGACAGGTTTTCGTACGAGCAGTACTTC. Its protein product is CAWDRDRFSYEQYF.

The chain recombines TRBV20-1 with TRBJ2-1; unclear D gene. V was clipped by 3 bases and J by 12 bases, with 12 bases between them. Germline loops: CDR1 DFQATT, CDR2 SNEGSKA (reference sequence). The CDR3 totals 11 residues. The CDR3 region is CSASGPNGQFF. CDR3 coding DNA: TGCAGTGCTAGCGGACCGAACGGGCAGTTCTTC.

The chain employs TRBV25-1 and TRBJ2-5; D is ambiguous. The J call is in doubt because the DNA end fits TRBJ2-7 better. This CDR3 comprises 15 residues. Germline CDR1 MGHDK, CDR2 SYGVNS. The CDR3 region has the DNA TGTGCCAGCAGTGACCCTACACGGGCCTTTTTCGAGCAGTACTTC. It codes for CASSDPTRAFFEQYF.

The chain couples TRBV4-1 to TRBJ2-1; 15 bases fit TRBD2. Losses at the gene ends were 4 bases for V and 9 bases for J; bases not matched to a gene: 7. Germline CDR1 is MGHRA and CDR2 is YSYEKL. The CDR3 runs to 16 residues. CDR3 sequence (DNA): TGCGCCAGCAGCCCCAGAATGGGACTAGCGGGAGGTGAGCAGTTCTTC. Its translation is CASSPRMGLAGGEQFF.

The genes are TRBV5-8 and TRBJ1-1, with D hard to call. From germline, CDR1 is SGHTS and CDR2 YDEGEE. This CDR3 spans 15 amino acids. V lost 0 bases, J lost 2 bases, and 11 bases lay in between. The CDR3 coding sequence is TGTGCCAGCAGCTTGGAAGGCCAGGCAAACACTGAAGCTTTCTTT. Its protein product is CASSLEGQANTEAFF.

This clone was counted only a few times. This rearrangement joins TRBV11-3 to TRBJ1-2, with TRBD1 matching 9 bases. The CDR3 runs to 13 residues. The germline gives CDR1 SGHNT, CDR2 YENEEA. V lost 0 bases, J lost 12 bases, and 5 bases stayed unmatched. The CDR3 region has the DNA TGTGCCAGCAGCTTAGATGGGACAGGGAAAGACACCTTC. Its translation is CASSLDGTGKDTF.

The chain is built from TRBV11-2 and TRBJ2-2, with D tentatively TRBD2 (6 bases). Germline CDR1 reads SGHAT; CDR2 reads FQNNGV. The V end was cut by 5 bases, the J end by 5 bases, with 18 bases between. CDR3 length equals 16 residues. The CDR3 DNA is TGTGCCAGCAGCCCCCCTTCTCTAGCGTTAACCGGGGAGCTGTTTTTT. Its translation is CASSPPSLALTGELFF.

This rearrangement joins TRBV5-1 to TRBJ2-1, with D unclear. Trimming took 5 bases from V and 4 from J, leaving 13 bases between them. Looked up from germline, CDR1 is SGHRS and CDR2 is YFSETQ. CDR3 size: 14 residues. CDR3 loop: CASRPDLPYNEQFF. In DNA form, the CDR3 reads TGCGCCAGCAGACCTGACTTACCGTACAATGAGCAGTTCTTC.

This clone appeared a single time. CDR3 sequence: CASSQVRGQGANEQFF. The CDR3 coding sequence is TGTGCCAGCAGCCAAGTGCGTGGACAGGGGGCGAATGAGCAGTTCTTC. V usage is TRBV7-9 and J usage is TRBJ2-1; 11 nucleotides line up with TRBD1. The CDR3 extends over 16 amino acids. V dropped 5 bases and J dropped 7; count of bases not matched to a gene: 10. CDR1 and CDR2 (germline): SEHNR, FQNEAQ (reference sequence).